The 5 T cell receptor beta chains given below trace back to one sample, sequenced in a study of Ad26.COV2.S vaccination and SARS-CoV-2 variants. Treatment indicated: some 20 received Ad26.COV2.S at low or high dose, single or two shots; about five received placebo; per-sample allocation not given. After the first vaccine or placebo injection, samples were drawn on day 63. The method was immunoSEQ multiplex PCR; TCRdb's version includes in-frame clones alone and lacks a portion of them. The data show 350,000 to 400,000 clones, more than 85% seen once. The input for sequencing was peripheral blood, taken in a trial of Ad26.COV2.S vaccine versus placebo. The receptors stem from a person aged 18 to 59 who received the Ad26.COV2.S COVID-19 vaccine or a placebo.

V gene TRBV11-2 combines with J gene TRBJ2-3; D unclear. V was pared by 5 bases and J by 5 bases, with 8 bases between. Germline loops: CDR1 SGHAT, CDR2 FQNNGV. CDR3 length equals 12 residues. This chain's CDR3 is CASSPMGDTQYF. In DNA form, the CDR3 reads TGTGCCAGCAGCCCCATGGGAGATACGCAGTATTTT.

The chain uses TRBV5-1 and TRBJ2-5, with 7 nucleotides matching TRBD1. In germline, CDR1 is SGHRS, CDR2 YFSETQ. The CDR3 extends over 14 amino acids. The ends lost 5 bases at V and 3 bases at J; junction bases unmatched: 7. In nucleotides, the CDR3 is TGCGCCAGCAGGCGACAGGGCTTAGAAGAGACCCAGTACTTC. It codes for CASRRQGLEETQYF. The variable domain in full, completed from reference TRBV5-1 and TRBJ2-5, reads KAGVTQTPRYLIKTRGQQVTLSCSPISGHRSVSWYQQTPGQGLQFLFEYFSETQRNKGNFPGRFSGRQFSNSRSEMNVSTLELGDSALYLCASRRQGLEETQYFGPGTRLLVL.

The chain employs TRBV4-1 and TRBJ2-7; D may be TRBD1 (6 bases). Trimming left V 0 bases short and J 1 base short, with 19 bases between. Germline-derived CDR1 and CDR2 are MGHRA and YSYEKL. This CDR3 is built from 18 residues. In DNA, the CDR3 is TGCGCCAGCAGCCAAGAAACCCCCTCGGACAGCTGGTCCTACGAGCAGTACTTC. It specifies CASSQETPSDSWSYEQYF.

The CDR3 DNA reads as TGCAGCGTGGAGAGCGGGGCCACAGATACGCAGTATTTT. It yields the protein CSVESGATDTQYF. The chain combines TRBV29-1 with TRBJ2-3, with 7 bases that match TRBD2. The V gene end was trimmed by 6 bases and the J gene end by 2 bases; junction bases not matched to a gene: 5. The CDR3 has 13 amino acids. Looked up from germline, CDR1 is SQVTM and CDR2 is ANQGSEA.

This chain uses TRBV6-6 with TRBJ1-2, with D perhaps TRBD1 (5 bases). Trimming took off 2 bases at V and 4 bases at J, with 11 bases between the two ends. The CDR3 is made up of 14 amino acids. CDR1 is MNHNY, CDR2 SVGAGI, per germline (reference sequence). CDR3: CASSYPGRAYGYTF. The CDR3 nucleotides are TGTGCCAGCAGTTACCCGGGCAGGGCCTATGGCTACACCTTC.